This T cell receptor (beta chain) was observed in a study of T cells in Graves' hyperthyroidism and ophthalmopathy. Study findings and constraints: Most clonotypes expanded in the thyroid (above 0.001) were also present in blood. Median prediction lead before ophthalmopathy onset was 6.5 to 7 months with the model.

Newly diagnosed patients aged 18 to 65 had hyperthyroidism of under 2 months' duration. The diagnoses drew upon clinical symptoms, serum thyroxine and TRAb, thyroid ultrasound and orbital computed tomography. RNA transcripts were the template for amplifying TCR beta CDR3 regions. The HTBI primer set drove a first-round RT-PCR of the TCR CDR3. Using its own MiXCR run on the multiplex PCR reads, TCRdb lists one record per CDR3 protein. The sample lists 600,000 to 800,000 distinct CDR3 sequences; roughly a third were seen once. As to this clonotype: Its antigen is not identified.

Germline V gene data show CDR1 as DFQATT and CDR2 as SNEGSKA (reference sequence). Trimming took 3 bases from V and 1 from J; bases not matched to a gene: 4. CDR3 length equals 14 residues. This sequence joins TRBV20-1 and TRBJ2-5; 8 bases match TRBD1. The sequencing input was blood. This clonotype was obtained from a woman aged 40 to 49 with Graves' hyperthyroidism. This CDR3 reads CSASGQGAQETQYF. As DNA, the CDR3 is TGCAGTGCTAGTGGTCAGGGGGCCCAAGAGACCCAGTACTTC.